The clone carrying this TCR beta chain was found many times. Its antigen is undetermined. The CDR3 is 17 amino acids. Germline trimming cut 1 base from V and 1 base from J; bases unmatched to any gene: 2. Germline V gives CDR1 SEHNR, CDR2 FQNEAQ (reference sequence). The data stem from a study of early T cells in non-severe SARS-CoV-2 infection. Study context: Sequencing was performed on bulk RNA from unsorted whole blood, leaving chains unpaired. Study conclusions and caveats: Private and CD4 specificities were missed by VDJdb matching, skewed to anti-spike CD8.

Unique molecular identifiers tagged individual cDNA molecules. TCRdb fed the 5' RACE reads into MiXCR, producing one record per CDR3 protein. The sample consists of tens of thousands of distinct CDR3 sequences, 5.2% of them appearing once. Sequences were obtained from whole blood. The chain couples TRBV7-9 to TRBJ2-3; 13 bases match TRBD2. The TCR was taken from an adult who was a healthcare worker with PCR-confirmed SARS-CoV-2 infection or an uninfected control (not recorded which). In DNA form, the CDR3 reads TGTGCCAGCAGCTTAGGGACTAGCGGGAGCCGCACAGATACGCAGTATTTT. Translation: CASSLGTSGSRTDTQYF.